Listed below are T cell receptor beta chains from one sample, sequenced in a study of shared clonotypes between healthy human individuals. This table comes from immunoSEQ multiplex PCR, and its TCRdb copy is limited to in-frame clones, with some not included. The sample yields millions of clones, roughly 91% seen once. The material sequenced was naive CD8+ T cells from PBMCs. Receptors were obtained from a man between 18 and 35 years old in good health. Some clones in this sample may be carry-over from other donors' samples. Both conserved end residues are part of each CDR3. Fields, in order: J gene, V gene, clone size, D gene, CDR3 DNA, CDR3 protein. A D gene is named only where the DNA matches it firmly. Where a row states a size, it is once, few, many or the class of an expanded clone; other rows omit it.

TRBJ2-5,TRBV15,once,-,TGTGCCACCAGCAGCCCCCCAGGAACCCAGTACTTC,CATSSPPGTQYF
TRBJ2-7,TRBV6-6,-,-,TGTGCCAGCAGCTCCCCTCGGGGCATGAACGAGCAGTACTTC,CASSSPRGMNEQYF
TRBJ2-2,TRBV7-9,-,-,TGTGCCATCTCGCCGCTGGCAGGGGCAAGCACCGGGGAGCTGTTTTTT,CAISPLAGASTGELFF
TRBJ2-3,TRBV9,-,TRBD2,TGTGCCAGCAGCGGACCTAGCGGGAGTCGCACAGATACGCAGTATTTT,CASSGPSGSRTDTQYF
TRBJ2-5,TRBV7-2,-,TRBD1,TGTGCCAGCAGCCCCGGTGTGACAGGGGGAGAGACCCAGTACTTC,CASSPGVTGGETQYF
TRBJ1-5,TRBV27,once,-,TGTGCCAGCAGTTTAACTGGGCTTTGGGGCAATCAGCCCCAGCATTTT,CASSLTGLWGNQPQHF
TRBJ1-5,TRBV15,-,-,TGTGCCACCAGCAGAAGACCGGAAAACCACCAGCATTTT,CATSRRPENHQHF
TRBJ2-5,TRBV6-6,-,-,TGTGCCACGTCAGTGGACAGAAGCCAAGAGACCCAGTACTTC,CATSVDRSQETQYF
TRBJ2-3,TRBV27,-,-,TGTGCCAGCAGTTTATCGAGGGCCACAGATACGCAGTATTTT,CASSLSRATDTQYF
TRBJ1-1,TRBV6-5,-,-,TGTGCCAGCAGTTACAGGGACGGATGGAACACTGAAGCTTTCTTT,CASSYRDGWNTEAFF
TRBJ2-3,TRBV9,-,TRBD1,TGTGCCAGCAGCGTTGGAACAGGGGCAGATACGCAGTATTTT,CASSVGTGADTQYF
TRBJ2-2,TRBV19,-,-,TGTGCCAGTAGTATAGATACCGCCCTAAACACCGGGGAGCTGTTTTTT,CASSIDTALNTGELFF
TRBJ2-1,TRBV27,-,TRBD2,TGTGCCAGCAGTTTATCAGTAGGTCTAGCGGGAGCAAATGAGCAGTTCTTC,CASSLSVGLAGANEQFF
TRBJ2-1,TRBV9,-,TRBD2,TGTGCCAGCAGCGCACTAGCGGTAAATGAGCAGTTCTTC,CASSALAVNEQFF
TRBJ2-2,TRBV5-6,-,-,TGTGCCAGCAGCTTCGCAGGACGCGCCGGGGAGCTGTTTTTT,CASSFAGRAGELFF
TRBJ2-7,TRBV7-7,-,-,TGTGCCAGCAGGCCCATAGAAGCCGACGAGCAGTACTTC,CASRPIEADEQYF
TRBJ2-7,TRBV9,-,TRBD2,TGTGCCAGCAGCCAGGAGGCGGGAGCGGTCTACGAGCAGTACTTC,CASSQEAGAVYEQYF
TRBJ2-2,TRBV27,-,TRBD1,TGTGCCAGCAGTTTGGGCAGGGGGCACACCGGGGAGCTGTTTTTT,CASSLGRGHTGELFF
TRBJ2-3,TRBV11-1,-,TRBD1,TGTGCCAGCAGCTTAGAAGGTTTGCTCAGGGGGACAGATACGCAGTATTTT,CASSLEGLLRGTDTQYF
TRBJ1-1,TRBV7-3,once,TRBD1,TGTGCCAGCAGCTCGGGACAGGGGGTGGGGAACACTGAAGCTTTCTTT,CASSSGQGVGNTEAFF
TRBJ2-7,TRBV7-8,-,TRBD2,TGTGCCAGCAGCTCGACTAGCGACTTCTCCTACGAGCAGTACTTC,CASSSTSDFSYEQYF
TRBJ2-1,TRBV7-3,-,-,TGTGCCAGCAGCCCGGGAGTGGGACTTGGGAATGAGCAGTTCTTC,CASSPGVGLGNEQFF
TRBJ2-1,TRBV11-2,-,-,TGTGCCAGCAGCTTGCCAGGGGAGCAGTTCTTC,CASSLPGEQFF
TRBJ2-1,TRBV7-3,-,-,TGTGCCAGCAGCCCCAACCTCGACGGGAAGAATGAGCAGTTCTTC,CASSPNLDGKNEQFF
TRBJ1-1,TRBV19,-,-,TGTGCCAGTAGCCTGTCCCCCGACACTGAAGCTTTCTTT,CASSLSPDTEAFF
TRBJ2-7,TRBV7-8,-,TRBD2,TGTGCCAGCAGCTTAGGGCGTTCTCGAGGGACTACCTACGAGCAGTACTTC,CASSLGRSRGTTYEQYF
TRBJ1-2,TRBV9,-,-,TGTGCCAGCAGCGTAGGTGCGGACCCTAACTATGGCTACACCTTC,CASSVGADPNYGYTF
TRBJ2-1,TRBV14,-,-,TGTGCCAGCAGCCGAGCCTACGGCAGGACCTACAATGAGCAGTTCTTC,CASSRAYGRTYNEQFF
TRBJ2-2,TRBV9,few,-,TGTGCCAGCAGCGTTTTATCTGGGGAGCTGTTTTTT,CASSVLSGELFF
TRBJ2-5,TRBV7-9,-,-,TGTGCCAGCAGCTTAAGGGGGGATCAAGAGACCCAGTACTTC,CASSLRGDQETQYF
TRBJ2-7,TRBV6-6,-,TRBD2,TGTGCCAGCAGTTACTCCCCGGGGGGGAGGGGGTACGAGCAGTACTTC,CASSYSPGGRGYEQYF
TRBJ1-2,TRBV7-9,-,TRBD1,TGTGCCAGCAGTCCAGACAGGGTCTATGGCTACACCTTC,CASSPDRVYGYTF
TRBJ2-3,TRBV27,once,TRBD2,TGTGCCAGCAGTTGTCCCGAAGGTATAGCGGGGGCTAGCACAGATACGCAGTATTTT,CASSCPEGIAGASTDTQYF
TRBJ1-2,TRBV5-5,-,TRBD1,TGTGCCAGCAGCGGATGGGACAGGGGATTAATGCACTATGGCTACACCTTC,CASSGWDRGLMHYGYTF
TRBJ2-7,TRBV30,-,-,TGTGCCTGGAGCCTCGGGATTCGAACAGGACCTGGGGTAAGCTCCTACGAGCAGTACTTC,CAWSLGIRTGPGVSSYEQYF
TRBJ2-2,TRBV28,once,TRBD1,TGTGCCAGCAGTTTCCCTCGACAGGGTTCCGGGGAGCTGTTTTTT,CASSFPRQGSGELFF
TRBJ2-7,TRBV6-1,-,-,TGTGCCAGCAAAGAGCGTTGGGACACCTACGAGCAGTACTTC,CASKERWDTYEQYF
TRBJ1-2,TRBV5-4,-,-,TGTGCCAGCAGCTTGGCACGGGGTAATGGCTACACCTTC,CASSLARGNGYTF
TRBJ2-7,TRBV27,-,TRBD2,TGTGCCAGCAGCCCCCGCCGACTAGCGGGAGCCTACGAGCAGTACTTC,CASSPRRLAGAYEQYF
TRBJ1-1,TRBV2,-,-,TGTGCCAGCAGTGAAGACGGGAAACCCCCCAGAAACATGAACACTGAAGCTTTCTTT,CASSEDGKPPRNMNTEAFF
TRBJ2-7,TRBV7-9,-,TRBD2,TGTGCCAGCAGCCTAAGACCGGGGAGCGGGGTGGGAGAGCAGTACTTC,CASSLRPGSGVGEQYF
TRBJ2-2,TRBV9,-,TRBD1,TGTGCCAGCAGCCCGCCTCCGGGTGACAGGGGGAGGGCCGGGGAGCTGTTTTTT,CASSPPPGDRGRAGELFF
TRBJ1-1,TRBV14,-,-,TGTGCCAGCAGCCAAGTTTCTGATGTGATGGGGGCGCGCACTGAAGCTTTCTTT,CASSQVSDVMGARTEAFF
TRBJ2-3,TRBV7-9,-,TRBD2,TGTGCCAGCAGCCACCGAAGCGGGAGAGGCGATACGCAGTATTTT,CASSHRSGRGDTQYF
TRBJ2-3,TRBV6-5,-,TRBD1,TGTGCCAGCGCGTCAGGGGACAGTGGCACAGATACGCAGTATTTT,CASASGDSGTDTQYF
TRBJ2-3,TRBV11-2,-,-,TGTGCCAGCAGACCCCCCTTGACAGATACGCAGTATTTT,CASRPPLTDTQYF
TRBJ2-7,TRBV2,-,-,TGTGCCGTCCTTGGCGGGCCAACCTACGAGCAGTACTTC,CAVLGGPTYEQYF
TRBJ2-5,TRBV28,-,TRBD2,TGTGCCAGCAGTTCGCTCTATGGCGGGAGACGAGAGACCCAGTACTTC,CASSSLYGGRRETQYF
TRBJ2-7,TRBV28,-,-,TGTGCCAGCGACACCAGGGGCGACGAGCAGTACTTC,CASDTRGDEQYF
TRBJ1-1,TRBV28,-,TRBD1,TGTGCCAGCAGACCGCTTCCCACAGGGGGGACTGAAGCTTTCTTT,CASRPLPTGGTEAFF
TRBJ2-7,TRBV28,-,-,TGTGCCAGCAGTCCAAGCGGGTGGGGACGCGAGCAGTACTTC,CASSPSGWGREQYF
TRBJ2-7,TRBV6-5,-,-,TGTGCCAGCAGTTACTCGGTCGGGACCAGGGCCTACGAGCAGTACTTC,CASSYSVGTRAYEQYF
TRBJ1-5,TRBV9,-,-,TGTGCCAGCAGCGTAGGGGCCAGCAATCAGCCCCAGCATTTT,CASSVGASNQPQHF